Detailed here is one TCR beta chain. The read ends 3 residues early relative to the CDR3; the germline J gene fills the gap. This entry comes from a study of T cells in women clearing cervical HPV infection. Germline-derived CDR1 and CDR2 are SGHRS and YFSETQ. The CDR3 loop spans 17 amino acids. Losses at the gene ends were 0 bases for V and 4 bases for J; bases not matched to a gene: 9. Only in-frame clones appear in the TCRdb table, and some are missing; sequencing was by immunoSEQ multiplex PCR. This listing includes tens of thousands of clones. This rearrangement joins TRBV5-1 to TRBJ2-7; TRBD2 matches at 11 bases. Sequenced sample: blood buffy coat. The receptor comes from a woman between 18 and 70 years old with a cervical HPV16 infection that either progressed to CIN3+ or cleared (not recorded which). The part of the CDR3 DNA that was read is TGCGCCAGCAGCTTGGGTCTAGCGGGGGGCCCAAGGTACGAG. Its protein is CASSLGLAGGPRYE. The complete CDR3 sequence is CASSLGLAGGPRYEQYF.